This T cell receptor (beta chain) was documented in a study of T cells after yellow fever vaccination. This clonotype was counted only a few times. Its cognate antigen is unknown. Germline trimming cut 6 bases from V and 5 bases from J; bases unmatched to any gene: 4. The length of the CDR3 is 14 residues. The germline V gene has CDR1 SGHTA and CDR2 FQGTGA. Study results and caveats: Highly abundant clonotypes carried over from the bulk population could end up in FACS-sorted repertoires as contaminants. The secondary response was weaker but peaked faster, day 5 versus 15.

5'RACE template switching produced TCR cDNA carrying a universal primer site and UMIs. MiXCR was run by TCRdb on the 5' RACE reads, yielding one entry per CDR3 protein. Of 150,000 to 200,000 distinct CDR3 sequences listed, approximately 10% were seen once; the top ten hold roughly a third. The rearrangement uses TRBV7-3 and TRBJ2-1; 10 nucleotides align to TRBD2. The TCR originated in a man aged 18 to 35 who received the YFV17D yellow fever vaccine. Material: CD8+ T cells sorted from PBMCs, obtained 45 days after the yellow fever booster vaccination. The CDR3 is CASRASGGDNEQFF. The CDR3 DNA follows: TGTGCCAGCAGAGCTAGCGGGGGCGACAATGAGCAGTTCTTC.